Each of the 6 T cell receptor beta chains below was sequenced from the same sample in a study of cytomegalovirus exposure and HLA in healthy donors. PCR was performed using 60 Vbeta and 13 Jbeta primers. The assay was immunoSEQ multiplex PCR, and TCRdb's table has in-frame clones only and misses some. The table has more than 110,000 clones, about 75% seen once. Source material: PBMCs. Receptors originate from a man under 40 in good health and CMV-seronegative.

On this clone itself: Distinct nucleotide sequences in the sample also encode this CDR3. This chain links TRBV7-8 with TRBJ1-1, with D maybe TRBD1 (6 bases). In germline, CDR1 is SGHVS, CDR2 FQNEAQ. CDR3 length: 14 residues. V was clipped by 5 bases and J by 1 base, with 11 bases between them. For the CDR3, the DNA is TGTGCCAGCAGCCTGGGACACCAGAACACTGAAGCTTTCTTT. Its translation: CASSLGHQNTEAFF. Filled out from reference TRBV7-8 and TRBJ1-1, the complete variable domain reads GAGVSQSPRYKVAKRGQDVALRCDPISGHVSLFWYQQALGQGPEFLTYFQNEAQLDKSGLPSDRFFAERPEGSVSTLKIQRTQQEDSAVYLCASSLGHQNTEAFFGQGTRLTVV.

The chain joins TRBV7-9 to TRBJ1-2, with D perhaps TRBD1 (5 bases). V was cut by 1 base and J by 3 bases, with 9 bases left in between. This CDR3 has 14 amino acids. The germline V gene encodes CDR1 SEHNR and CDR2 FQNEAQ (reference sequence). This chain's CDR3 is CASSLERGDYGYTF. In DNA form, the CDR3 reads TGTGCCAGCAGCTTAGAACGGGGGGACTATGGCTACACCTTC.

This clone has only one observation. This sequence joins TRBV9 and TRBJ2-1; 15 nucleotides line up with TRBD2. CDR3 length: 17 residues. CDR1 SGDLS and CDR2 YYNGEE come from the germline V gene. Trimming at V came to 3 bases and at J to 8 bases, leaving 9 bases not matched to a gene. The CDR3, as DNA: TGTGCCAGCAGCGCCGAACCGGGACTAGCGGGGGGCGATGAGCAGTTCTTC. Translation gives CASSAEPGLAGGDEQFF. Variable domain in full (rest from reference TRBV9 and TRBJ2-1): DSGVTQTPKHLITATGQRVTLRCSPRSGDLSVYWYQQSLDQGLQFLIQYYNGEERAKGNILERFSAQQFPDLHSELNLSSLELGDSALYFCASSAEPGLAGGDEQFFGPGTRLTVL.

The chain employs TRBV28 and TRBJ2-1; 9 bases are a match to TRBD2. Germline CDR1 and CDR2: MDHEN and SYDVKM. The CDR3 has 15 amino acids. Trimming at V came to 8 bases and at J to 5 bases, leaving 10 bases not matched to a gene. The CDR3 here is CASRGRIAGDNEQFF. The CDR3 DNA follows: TGTGCCAGCCGGGGAAGAATAGCGGGGGACAATGAGCAGTTCTTC.

CDR3 nucleotide sequence: TGTGCCAGTAACGAAGGGGGCAGGGGGCAATCTGGGGCCAACGTCCTGACTTTC. The encoded protein is CASNEGGRGQSGANVLTF. The chain is built from TRBV19 and TRBJ2-6; the match to TRBD1 covers 8 bases. The germline CDR1 and CDR2 sequences are LNHDA and SQIVND (reference sequence). There are 18 residues in the CDR3. Unmatched junction bases numbered 12, after V lost 7 bases and J lost 1 base. Based on the CDR3 plus reference TRBV19 and TRBJ2-6, the full variable domain is DGGITQSPKYLFRKEGQNVTLSCEQNLNHDAMYWYRQDPGQGLRLIYYSQIVNDFQKGDIAEGYSVSREKKESFPLTVTSAQKNPTAFYLCASNEGGRGQSGANVLTFGAGSRLTVL.

V usage is TRBV18 and J usage is TRBJ1-2, with 7 positions matching TRBD1. The germline V gene has CDR1 KGHSH and CDR2 LQKENI. The V gene end was trimmed by 1 base and the J gene end by 4 bases; junction bases not matched to a gene: 9. The CDR3 length is 16 residues. The CDR3 nucleotides read TGTGCCAGCTCACCACTAGGGGGCGCGGCATCCTATGGCTACACCTTC. Its translation is CASSPLGGAASYGYTF.